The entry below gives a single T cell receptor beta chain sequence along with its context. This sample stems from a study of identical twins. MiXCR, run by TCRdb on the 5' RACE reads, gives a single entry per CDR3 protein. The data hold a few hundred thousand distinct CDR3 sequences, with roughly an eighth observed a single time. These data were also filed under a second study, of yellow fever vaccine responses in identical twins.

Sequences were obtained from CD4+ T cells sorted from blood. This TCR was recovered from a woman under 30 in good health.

The CDR3 is CAWSKPSGAVHNEQFF. The DNA for the CDR3 is TGTGCCTGGAGTAAGCCTAGCGGGGCCGTCCACAATGAGCAGTTCTTC. This chain links TRBV30 with TRBJ2-1, with 9 bases matching TRBD2. The CDR3 has 16 amino acids. Trimming removed 2 bases from V and 5 bases from J; junction bases left unmatched: 10. CDR1 is GTSNPN, CDR2 SVGIG, per germline (reference sequence).